One and the same sample provided the 8 T cell receptor beta chains below, sequenced in a study of CD8 T cells in ankylosing spondylitis. TCRdb re-analysed the 5' RACE reads in MiXCR, keeping a single row per CDR3 protein. The profile shows fewer than 180,000 distinct CDR3 sequences, around two fifths of them singletons. The source material was synovial fluid, either unsorted or a sorted T cell fraction (not recorded which). The receptors derive from a male donor with ankylosing spondylitis.

This clonotype was counted only a few times. This chain connects TRBV29-1 to TRBJ2-7; the D gene could be TRBD1 or TRBD2 (5 bases each). The CDR3 has 17 amino acids. V lost 3 bases, J lost 4 bases, and 25 bases lay in between. Germline assignment: CDR1 SQVTM and CDR2 ANQGSEA. CDR3 sequence (DNA): TGCAGCGTTGAGGTCGGGGACGGCGATCCCGTGGGTTACGAGCAGTACTTC. Encoded protein: CSVEVGDGDPVGYEQYF.

The V call is TRBV4-1, the J call TRBJ2-3, with TRBD2 matching over 11 bases. The CDR3 sequence is 17 residues long. Germline assignment: CDR1 MGHRA and CDR2 YSYEKL. V trimming: 4 bases; J trimming: 4 bases; junction bases outside the gene matches: 10. The CDR3 sequence is CASSLVLAGVISDTQYF. CDR3 bases: TGCGCCAGCAGCCTGGTACTAGCGGGAGTCATCTCAGATACGCAGTATTTT.

This clonotype showed up just a few times. V is TRBV7-9 and J is TRBJ2-1; D is tentatively TRBD1 or TRBD2 (8 bases each). Germline V lookup: CDR1 SEHNR, CDR2 FQNEAQ (reference sequence). V was cut by 0 bases and J by 10 bases, with 16 bases left in between. This CDR3 contains 15 residues. CDR3 in amino acids: CASSLARGAGGEQFF. The CDR3 DNA sequence: TGTGCCAGCAGCTTAGCGCGGGGGGCAGGGGGCGAGCAGTTCTTC.

J is TRBJ2-7 and V is TRBV6-5; no clear D gene. The CDR3 runs to 14 residues. CDR1 is MNHEY and CDR2 is SVGAGI in the germline V gene. Trimming left V 0 bases short and J 3 bases short, with 9 bases between. The CDR3: CASSYSSRIYEQYF. As DNA, the CDR3 is TGTGCCAGCAGTTACTCAAGCAGGATCTACGAGCAGTACTTC.

The genes are TRBV5-6 and TRBJ2-7, with 11 bases matching TRBD2. Germline assignment: CDR1 SGHDT and CDR2 YYEEEE. The CDR3 runs to 16 residues. V shed 8 bases and J 4 bases; nucleotides not matched to a gene: 14. The CDR3 loop is CASRLAGPPEGYEQYF. The CDR3 DNA reads TGTGCCAGTCGACTAGCGGGACCGCCTGAGGGTTACGAGCAGTACTTC.

This chain uses TRBV5-1 with TRBJ2-1, with TRBD2 identical over 8 bases. Trimming removed 6 bases from V and 1 base from J; junction bases left unmatched: 6. The CDR3 is 15 residues long. CDR1 SGHRS and CDR2 YFSETQ come from the germline V gene. CDR3 sequence (DNA): TGCGCCAGCACCGGCCGGGGGGGATCCTACAATGAGCAGTTCTTC. This translates into CASTGRGGSYNEQFF.

The chain has TRBV29-1 and TRBJ2-1; 8 bases fit TRBD2. This CDR3 comprises 12 residues. The germline V gene has CDR1 SQVTM and CDR2 ANQGSEA. J was trimmed by 7 bases and V by 5 bases; bases with no gene match: 4. The CDR3 is CSVFGRENEQFF. CDR3 DNA: TGCAGCGTTTTCGGGAGGGAGAATGAGCAGTTCTTC.

The chain's CDR3 is CASSPGRINQPQHF. In nucleotides, the CDR3 is TGTGCCAGCAGCCCGGGACGGATCAATCAGCCCCAGCATTTT. V is TRBV6-1 and J is TRBJ1-5; possibly TRBD1 for D (5 bases). Trimming took off 6 bases at V and 3 bases at J, with 12 bases between the two ends. Germline CDR1 is MNHNS and CDR2 is SASEGT. The CDR3 runs to 14 residues.